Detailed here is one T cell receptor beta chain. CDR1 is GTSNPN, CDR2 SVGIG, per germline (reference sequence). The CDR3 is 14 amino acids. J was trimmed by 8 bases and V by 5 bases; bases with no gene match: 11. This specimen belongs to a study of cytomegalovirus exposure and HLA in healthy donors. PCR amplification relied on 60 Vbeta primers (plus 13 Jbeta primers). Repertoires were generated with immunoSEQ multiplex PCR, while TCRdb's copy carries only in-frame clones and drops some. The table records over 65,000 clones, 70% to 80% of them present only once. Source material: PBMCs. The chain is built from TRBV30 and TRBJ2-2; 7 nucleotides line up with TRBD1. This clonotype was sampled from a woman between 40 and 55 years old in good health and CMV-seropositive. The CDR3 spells CAWDRVSFRGELFF. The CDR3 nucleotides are TGTGCCTGGGACAGGGTATCTTTTCGTGGGGAGCTGTTTTTT.